These 22 T cell receptor beta chains originate from one sample sequenced in a study of OX40 agonist ivuxolimab in advanced cancers. Using immunoSEQ multiplex PCR, the repertoire was profiled, and TCRdb retains in-frame clones only, with some absent. The table records 100,000 or so clones, about nine tenths of them present only once. This sample comprised CD4+ or CD8+ T cells sorted from blood, obtained in a trial of the OX40 agonist ivuxolimab. Receptor source: an adult with an advanced solid tumor such as melanoma, head and neck, liver or kidney cancer.

Notes on this clone: The same CDR3 can be traced to other DNA sequences in this sample. The chain uses TRBV27 and TRBJ2-1, with TRBD2 matching over 9 bases. The CDR3 sequence is 15 residues long. V was clipped by 5 bases and J by 5 bases; unmatched bases: 7. The germline CDR1 and CDR2 sequences are MNHEY and SMNVEV (reference sequence). The CDR3 DNA sequence: TGTGCCAGCAGTCGCCTTGCGGGAGGGAACAATGAGCAGTTCTTC. Its protein is CASSRLAGGNNEQFF.

The chain carries TRBV5-4 and TRBJ2-7, with 10 bases fitting TRBD2. This CDR3 has 15 amino acids. Germline trimming cut 2 bases from V and 5 bases from J; bases unmatched to any gene: 7. CDR1 is SGHNT and CDR2 is YYREEE in the germline V gene (reference sequence). The DNA of the CDR3 is TGTGCCAGCAGCTTATCTAGCGGGAGAGCCCACGAGCAGTACTTC. Protein sequence: CASSLSSGRAHEQYF.

This clone was seen just once. V usage is TRBV11-2 and J usage is TRBJ2-2; TRBD1 matches at 8 bases. With 6 bases clipped from V and 0 bases from J, the junction kept 3 bases outside the gene matches. The CDR3 runs to 15 residues. Germline values: CDR1 SGHAT, CDR2 FQNNGV. The CDR3 DNA follows: TGTGCCAGCAGTACAGGGGGTTCGAACACCGGGGAGCTGTTTTTT. Protein sequence: CASSTGGSNTGELFF. The whole variable domain, remainder taken from reference TRBV11-2 and TRBJ2-2, is EAGVAQSPRYKIIEKRQSVAFWCNPISGHATLYWYQQILGQGPKLLIQFQNNGVVDDSQLPKDRFSAERLKGVDSTLKIQPAKLEDSAVYLCASSTGGSNTGELFFGEGSRLTVL.

Ten or more counts support this clone. This chain links TRBV7-3 with TRBJ1-1; unclear D gene. CDR1 is SGHTA, CDR2 FQGTGA, per germline. The CDR3 covers 15 residues. V was pared by 0 bases and J by 2 bases, with 10 bases between. CDR3 sequence: CASSLTYSSNTEAFF. CDR3 in DNA: TGTGCCAGCAGCTTAACGTACAGCTCAAACACTGAAGCTTTCTTT.

The chain combines TRBV6-1 with TRBJ1-5; D not certain. Germline V gene data show CDR1 as MNHNS and CDR2 as SASEGT. The CDR3 runs 14 residues. V was cut by 7 bases and J by 5 bases, with 15 bases left in between. The CDR3, as DNA: TGTGCCAGCATGAGTGGGCGTGGGGATCAGCCCCAGCATTTT. Its protein is CASMSGRGDQPQHF.

The rearrangement joins TRBV6-1 to TRBJ1-2, with D perhaps matching TRBD1 (6 bases). The CDR3 extends over 16 amino acids. Trimming removed 2 bases from V and 4 bases from J, with 17 bases in between. Germline-derived CDR1 and CDR2 are MNHNS and SASEGT. DNA for the CDR3: TGTGCCAGCAGTGAATTACAGGGATGGGAGGGCTATGGCTACACCTTC. It codes for CASSELQGWEGYGYTF.

The chain has TRBV2 and TRBJ2-5; D possibly corresponds to TRBD1 (5 bases). The CDR3 length is 13 residues. V shed 6 bases and J shed 4 bases, with 12 bases lying between them. Per germline, CDR1 SNHLY and CDR2 FYNNEI. CDR3 nucleotide sequence: TGTGCCAGCAGAGTCAGGGTCCGAGAGACCCAGTACTTC. It codes for CASRVRVRETQYF.

V gene TRBV5-4 combines with J gene TRBJ2-3; 11 bases map to TRBD2. Germline loops: CDR1 SGHNT, CDR2 YYREEE (reference sequence). V lost 5 bases to trimming and J lost 0 bases; unmatched junction nucleotides: 2. The CDR3 is made up of 15 amino acids. The CDR3 coding sequence is TGTGCCAGCAGTCGGACTAGCGGGAGCACAGATACGCAGTATTTT. It encodes CASSRTSGSTDTQYF.

This clone was seen just once. The genes are TRBV5-1 and TRBJ1-4, with D perhaps matching TRBD1 (6 bases). The CDR3 totals 12 residues. Germline assignment: CDR1 SGHRS and CDR2 YFSETQ. CDR3 in amino acids: CVPTGRDEKLFF. The CDR3 nucleotides are TGCGTCCCAACAGGGAGGGATGAAAAACTGTTTTTT.

The rearrangement uses TRBV28 and TRBJ2-7, with D possibly TRBD2 on 6 matching bases. Germline values: CDR1 MDHEN, CDR2 SYDVKM. The CDR3 runs to 13 residues. V was pared by 5 bases and J by 6 bases, with 14 bases between. The DNA for the CDR3 is TGTGCCAGCAGTATCAATCAGGGAGGCGAGCAGTACTTC. Amino acid sequence: CASSINQGGEQYF.

The rearrangement uses TRBV7-9 and TRBJ2-3; TRBD2 matches at 9 bases. Germline trimming cut 4 bases from V and 2 bases from J; bases unmatched to any gene: 4. Germline V gene data show CDR1 as SEHNR and CDR2 as FQNEAQ (reference sequence). CDR3 length: 15 amino acids. The CDR3 loop is CASSSSGRITDTQYF. Written as DNA, the CDR3 is TGTGCCAGCAGCTCAAGCGGGAGGATCACAGATACGCAGTATTTT.

This clone has just one count. The rearrangement uses TRBV5-1 and TRBJ2-7; the match to TRBD1 covers 10 bases. Germline CDR1 reads SGHRS; CDR2 reads YFSETQ. V dropped 1 base and J dropped 6; count of bases not matched to a gene: 4. The CDR3 consists of 14 residues. This chain's CDR3 is CASSLSTGGSEQYF. Here the CDR3 DNA reads TGCGCCAGCAGCTTGTCGACAGGGGGCTCCGAGCAGTACTTC.

V gene TRBV6-5 combines with J gene TRBJ2-2; 11 bases are shared with TRBD1. This CDR3 is 15 amino acids long. Germline V gives CDR1 MNHEY, CDR2 SVGAGI. The junction had 4 bases not matched to a gene; V was cut back by 4 bases and J by 6 bases. The CDR3 sequence is CASSSGTGGPGELFF. CDR3 bases: TGTGCCAGCAGTTCCGGGACAGGGGGACCCGGGGAGCTGTTTTTT.

The rearrangement joins TRBV18 to TRBJ2-7, with 11 nucleotides matching TRBD2. The CDR3 is made up of 15 amino acids. Germline trimming cut 4 bases from V and 7 bases from J; bases unmatched to any gene: 9. Germline values: CDR1 KGHSH, CDR2 LQKENI. This CDR3 is CASSQQLAGAYEQYF. The DNA for the CDR3 is TGTGCCAGCTCACAACAACTAGCGGGAGCGTATGAGCAGTACTTC. Supplemented by reference TRBV18 and TRBJ2-7, the full variable domain reads NAGVMQNPRHLVRRRGQEARLRCSPMKGHSHVYWYRQLPEEGLKFMVYLQKENIIDESGMPKERFSAEFPKEGPSILRIQQVVRGDSAAYFCASSQQLAGAYEQYFGPGTRLTVT.

The chain combines TRBV5-1 with TRBJ2-5; D is possibly TRBD2 (5 bases). V was shortened by 4 bases and J by 5 bases, with 18 bases between the two germline ends. The CDR3 loop spans 15 amino acids. The germline gives CDR1 SGHRS, CDR2 YFSETQ. The CDR3 DNA reads TGCGCCAGCAGCCCGGGTCCCACTAGTATGGAGACCCAGTACTTC. Protein: CASSPGPTSMETQYF.

The rearrangement uses TRBV19 and TRBJ2-1; D is possibly TRBD1 (5 bases). There are 16 residues in the CDR3. Trimming took off 1 base at V and 6 bases at J, with 16 bases between the two ends. CDR1 and CDR2 from the germline V gene are LNHDA and SQIVND (reference sequence). The CDR3 protein is CASSIVEGAMSNEQFF. In nucleotides, the CDR3 is TGTGCCAGTAGTATAGTAGAAGGGGCCATGTCCAATGAGCAGTTCTTC.

The rearrangement links TRBV5-1 to TRBJ1-1; D may be TRBD1 (6 bases). Germline V gene sequence: CDR1 SGHRS, CDR2 YFSETQ. Trimming removed 3 bases at V and 5 bases at J, with 20 bases between. The CDR3 runs to 16 residues. The DNA of the CDR3 is TGCGCCAGCAGCTCACAGGGTAATGGGATGGGAACTGAAGCTTTCTTT. Amino acid sequence: CASSSQGNGMGTEAFF.

The J gene is TRBJ2-7, the V gene TRBV27; 8 bases match TRBD2. The CDR3 sequence is 13 residues long. J gave up 3 bases and V 5 bases, and 3 bases lay outside the gene matches. Germline V gene lookup returns CDR1 MNHEY and CDR2 SMNVEV (reference sequence). In nucleotides, the CDR3 is TGTGCCAGCAGTCGGGGGGGCCACTACGAGCAGTACTTC. Its protein is CASSRGGHYEQYF.

The chain joins TRBV6-4 to TRBJ2-1, with 8 bases lining up with TRBD1. CDR1 is MRHNA, CDR2 SNTAGT, per germline. The CDR3 is 13 amino acids. J lost 9 bases, V lost 5 bases, and 6 bases had no gene match. The CDR3 spells CASSSQGAGEQFF. Written as DNA, the CDR3 is TGTGCCAGCAGTTCTCAGGGGGCGGGTGAGCAGTTCTTC.

The J gene is TRBJ2-3, the V gene TRBV28, with 9 bases lining up with TRBD1. Germline V gives CDR1 MDHEN, CDR2 SYDVKM. The CDR3 is made up of 15 amino acids. The V segment lost 6 bases and the J segment 5 bases; nucleotides outside the gene matches: 9. The CDR3 region has the DNA TGTGCCAGCAGACGACCGGGACAGGGCCAAGATACGCAGTATTTT. Residues: CASRRPGQGQDTQYF.

The CDR3 loop is CASSATSANYNEQFF. In DNA form, the CDR3 reads TGTGCCAGCAGTGCAACCAGCGCCAATTACAATGAGCAGTTCTTC. The chain employs TRBV6-1 and TRBJ2-1, with D unclear. CDR3 length equals 15 residues. With 4 bases removed from V and 4 bases from J, the gap between germline ends came to 14 bases. Germline loops: CDR1 MNHNS, CDR2 SASEGT.

This clone came up a few times. The rearrangement links TRBV7-2 to TRBJ1-2, with D perhaps TRBD1 (5 bases). Germline V gene data show CDR1 as SGHTA and CDR2 as FQGNSA. The CDR3 runs to 17 residues. Trimming removed 2 bases from V and 8 bases from J, with 24 bases in between. DNA of the CDR3: TGTGCCAGCAGCTTAAACGGGGGGAGGGCCAGCGCGGGAGGCTACACCTTC. The encoded protein is CASSLNGGRASAGGYTF.